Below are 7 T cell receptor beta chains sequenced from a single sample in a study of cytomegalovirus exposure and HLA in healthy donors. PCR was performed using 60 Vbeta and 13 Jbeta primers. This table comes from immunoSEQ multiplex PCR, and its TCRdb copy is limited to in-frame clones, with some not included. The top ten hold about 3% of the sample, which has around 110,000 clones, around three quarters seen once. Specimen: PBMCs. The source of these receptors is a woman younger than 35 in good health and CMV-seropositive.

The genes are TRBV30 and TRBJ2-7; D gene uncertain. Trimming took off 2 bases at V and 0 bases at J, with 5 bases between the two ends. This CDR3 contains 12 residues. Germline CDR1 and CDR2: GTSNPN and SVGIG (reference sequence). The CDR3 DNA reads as TGTGCCTGGAGTTTATCCTCCTACGAGCAGTACTTC. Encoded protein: CAWSLSSYEQYF.

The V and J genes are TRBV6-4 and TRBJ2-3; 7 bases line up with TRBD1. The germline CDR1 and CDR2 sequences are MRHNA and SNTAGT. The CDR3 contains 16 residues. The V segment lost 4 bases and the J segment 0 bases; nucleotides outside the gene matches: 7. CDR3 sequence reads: CASSVNRGFSTDTQYF. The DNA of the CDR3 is TGTGCCAGCAGTGTCAACAGGGGATTTAGCACAGATACGCAGTATTTT.

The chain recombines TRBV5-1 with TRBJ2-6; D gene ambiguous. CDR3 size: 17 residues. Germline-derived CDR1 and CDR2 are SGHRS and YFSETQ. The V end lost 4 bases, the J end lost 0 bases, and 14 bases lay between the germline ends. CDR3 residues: CASSTGLADSGANVLTF. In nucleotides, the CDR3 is TGCGCCAGCAGCACGGGTCTGGCCGACTCTGGGGCCAACGTCCTGACTTTC.

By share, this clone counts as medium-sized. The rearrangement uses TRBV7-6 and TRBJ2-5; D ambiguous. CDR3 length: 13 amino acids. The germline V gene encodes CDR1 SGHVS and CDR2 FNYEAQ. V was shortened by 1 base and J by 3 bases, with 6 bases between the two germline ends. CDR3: CASSLGPEETQYF. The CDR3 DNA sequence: TGTGCCAGCAGCTTAGGTCCCGAAGAGACCCAGTACTTC.

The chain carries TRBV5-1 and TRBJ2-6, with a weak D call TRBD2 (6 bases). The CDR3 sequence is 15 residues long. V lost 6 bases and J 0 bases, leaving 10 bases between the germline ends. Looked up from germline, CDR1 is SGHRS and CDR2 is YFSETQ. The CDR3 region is CASKGAGSGANVLTF. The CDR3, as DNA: TGCGCCAGCAAGGGAGCGGGCTCTGGGGCCAACGTCCTGACTTTC.

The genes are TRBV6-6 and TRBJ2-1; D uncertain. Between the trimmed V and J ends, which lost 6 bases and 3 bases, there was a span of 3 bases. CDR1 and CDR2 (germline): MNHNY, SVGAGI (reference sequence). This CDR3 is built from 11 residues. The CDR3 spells CASSRYNEQFF. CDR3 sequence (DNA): TGTGCCAGCAGCCGCTACAATGAGCAGTTCTTC.

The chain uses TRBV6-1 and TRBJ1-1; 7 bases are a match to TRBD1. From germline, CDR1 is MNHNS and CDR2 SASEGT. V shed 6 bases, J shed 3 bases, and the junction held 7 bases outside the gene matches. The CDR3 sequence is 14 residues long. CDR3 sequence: CASRVETGHTEAFF. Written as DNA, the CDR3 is TGTGCCAGCAGGGTTGAGACAGGGCACACTGAAGCTTTCTTT.